Each of the 21 T cell receptor beta chains below was sequenced from the same sample in a study of blood T cells in healthy people across ages. Alongside a J-beta primer mix, a sample-barcoded 5' primer served in a second PCR lasting 7 to 11 cycles. TCRdb passed the 5' RACE reads through MiXCR, listing each CDR3 protein once. The data show about 1.7 million distinct CDR3 sequences, about 30% seen once. The source material was blood. Every receptor here comes from a woman aged 30 to 39 in good health.

The chain recombines TRBV20-1 with TRBJ2-5, with no clear D. The CDR3 sequence is 13 residues long. Trimming shortened V by 0 bases and J by 3 bases, and 8 bases separated the two germline ends. The V gene's germline CDR1 is DFQATT and CDR2 SNEGSKA (reference sequence). CDR3 in amino acids: CSARDRAEETQYF. CDR3 bases: TGCAGTGCTAGAGACAGAGCTGAAGAGACCCAGTACTTC.

This clonotype appeared a few times. The chain uses TRBV5-1 and TRBJ2-1; the D is unclear. The CDR3 has 15 residues. V was shortened by 0 bases and J by 6 bases, with 13 bases between the two germline ends. CDR1 is SGHRS and CDR2 is YFSETQ in the germline V gene. CDR3 residues: CASSLEVITINEQFF. The DNA of the CDR3 is TGCGCCAGCAGCTTGGAGGTCATTACGATCAATGAGCAGTTCTTC.

Comments on this clonotype: A much larger clone differs by one base, so this may be a read error. The chain recombines TRBV9 with TRBJ2-1; maybe TRBD2 (5 bases). The CDR3 length is 13 residues. Germline V CDR1 and CDR2: SGDLS, YYNGEE. The CDR3 reads CANSVSSGYEQFF. DNA for the CDR3: TGTGCCAACAGCGTCTCCTCGGGATATGAGCAGTTCTTC.

This clonotype was detected only a few times. Just one base apart from a much larger clone, this may be a read error. The chain uses TRBV7-2 and TRBJ2-1, with D possibly being TRBD2 (6 bases). The CDR3 covers 15 residues. Germline CDR1 reads SGHTA; CDR2 reads FQGNSA. The V end lost 5 bases, the J end lost 5 bases, and 16 bases lay between the germline ends. CDR3 nucleotide sequence: TGTGCCAGCAGCAGGGGACTCCAGGGAAACAATGAGCAGTTCTTC. Translated: CASSRGLQGNNEQFF.

This sequence joins TRBV7-2 and TRBJ1-1; D remains ambiguous. Trimming left V 4 bases short and J 7 bases short, with 16 bases between. Germline CDR1 reads SGHTA; CDR2 reads FQGNSA. The length of the CDR3 is 14 residues. In DNA form, the CDR3 reads TGTGCCAGCAGCTCGGCCCGGAGCAGCCGTGAAGCTTTCTTT. Translating gives CASSSARSSREAFF.

Points on this clonotype: One junction end does not reproduce the germline sequence, and a read error may be involved. This rearrangement joins TRBV7-2 to TRBJ2-6; D is uncertain. CDR3 size: 12 residues. CDR1 is SGHTA, CDR2 FQGNSA, per germline. DNA of the CDR3: TGTGTCAGCACCTTGAGGGCCAACGTCCTGACTTTC. Translating it yields CVSTLRANVLTF.

This clonotype was recorded at least ten times. The chain uses TRBV5-1 and TRBJ2-1; D unclear. The V gene lost 8 bases and the J gene lost 9 bases, with 15 bases spanning the gap. The CDR3 covers 12 residues. Germline-derived CDR1 and CDR2 are SGHRS and YFSETQ. The CDR3 DNA reads TGCGCCAGTGGGGAAGATGAGGTTGAGCAGTTCTTC. Amino acids: CASGEDEVEQFF.

This clonotype was seen ten or more times. This sequence joins TRBV7-2 and TRBJ2-6; TRBD2 is a possible D gene (6 bases). Germline V gene data show CDR1 as SGHTA and CDR2 as FQGNSA. The CDR3 contains 16 residues. Trimming left V 3 bases short and J 0 bases short, with 9 bases between. CDR3 loop: CASSLQGLSGANVLTF. CDR3 in DNA: TGTGCCAGCAGCTTGCAGGGACTCTCTGGGGCCAACGTCCTGACTTTC.

The chain links TRBV20-1 to TRBJ2-7, with D possibly being TRBD1 or TRBD2 (5 bases each). CDR3 length: 15 residues. Trimming pared 0 bases from V and 3 bases from J, leaving 15 bases between. The germline V gene has CDR1 DFQATT and CDR2 SNEGSKA (reference sequence). CDR3: CSARDEGGHDYEQYF. The CDR3, as DNA: TGCAGTGCTAGAGATGAGGGTGGACACGACTACGAGCAGTACTTC.

The V and J genes are TRBV27 and TRBJ2-4, with D uncertain. The assigned J gene may be wrong: the sequence end matches TRBJ2-7 better. The CDR3 contains 14 residues. Germline V gene sequence: CDR1 MNHEY, CDR2 SMNVEV (reference sequence). The CDR3 here is CASSFRRSHYEQYF. The CDR3 DNA follows: TGTGCCAGCAGTTTTCGACGGTCCCACTACGAGCAGTACTTC.

The table lists this clonotype with a few counts. The rearrangement links TRBV25-1 to TRBJ2-1, with unresolved D. The CDR3 extends over 15 amino acids. CDR1 MGHDK and CDR2 SYGVNS come from the germline V gene. The V and J ends lost 7 bases and 0 bases respectively, with 13 bases between them. In DNA form, the CDR3 reads TGTGCCAGCAACCCGGGCAGGAGCTCCTACAATGAGCAGTTCTTC. Its translation is CASNPGRSSYNEQFF. Full variable domain (rest looked up from reference TRBV25-1 and TRBJ2-1): EADIYQTPRYLVIGTGKKITLECSQTMGHDKMYWYQQDPGMELHLIHYSYGVNSTEKGDLSSESTVSRIRTEHFPLTLESARPSHTSQYLCASNPGRSSYNEQFFGPGTRLTVL.

The V and J genes are TRBV9 and TRBJ2-5; TRBD2 matches at 11 bases. V trimming: 4 bases; J trimming: 2 bases; junction bases outside the gene matches: 7. The CDR3 is made up of 16 amino acids. Germline V CDR1 and CDR2: SGDLS, YYNGEE. The CDR3 coding sequence is TGTGCCAGCAGCCCCCGACTAGCGGGGATACAAGAGACCCAGTACTTC. As protein: CASSPRLAGIQETQYF.

The V and J genes are TRBV6-6 and TRBJ1-5; tentatively, D is TRBD1 (6 bases). The CDR3 runs to 14 residues. Germline lookup yields CDR1 MNHNY and CDR2 SVGAGI (reference sequence). The germline V and J ends were trimmed by 1 base and 4 bases, with 8 bases remaining between them. The CDR3, as DNA: TGTGCCAGCAGTTACTTCGACAGGAATCAGCCCCAGCATTTT. Its translation: CASSYFDRNQPQHF.

The chain couples TRBV5-1 to TRBJ2-2, with 9 bases identical to TRBD2. This CDR3 is built from 16 residues. V trimming: 4 bases; J trimming: 7 bases; junction bases outside the gene matches: 11. Germline assignment: CDR1 SGHRS and CDR2 YFSETQ. CDR3 coding DNA: TGCGCCAGCAGCCCAATAGCGGGAGTACCTAACGGGGAGCTGTTTTTT. Encoded protein: CASSPIAGVPNGELFF.

The V call is TRBV5-1, the J call TRBJ1-4, with D uncertain. V dropped 3 bases and J dropped 5 bases, with 17 bases sitting between them. The germline CDR1 and CDR2 sequences are SGHRS and YFSETQ. The length of the CDR3 is 16 residues. The CDR3 DNA follows: TGCGCCAGCAGCTCCCAATACCGGGCCGGGAATGAAAAACTGTTTTTT. It translates to CASSSQYRAGNEKLFF.

This clonotype was seen at least ten times. V and J are TRBV7-9 and TRBJ1-1, with 8 bases identical to TRBD1. The junction had 4 bases not matched to a gene; V was cut back by 4 bases and J by 3 bases. This CDR3 region has 14 residues. CDR1 and CDR2 (germline): SEHNR, FQNEAQ (reference sequence). The CDR3 reads CASSSTGGDTEAFF. CDR3 nucleotide sequence: TGTGCCAGCAGCTCCACAGGGGGGGACACTGAAGCTTTCTTT.

This clonotype appeared a few times. The chain couples TRBV30 to TRBJ2-1, with 16 bases identical to TRBD2. Trimming at V came to 7 bases and at J to 3 bases, leaving 6 bases not matched to a gene. The germline V gene encodes CDR1 GTSNPN and CDR2 SVGIG (reference sequence). The length of the CDR3 is 16 residues. CDR3 sequence (DNA): TGTGCCTCGGGACTAGCGGGGGGGCGTAGCTACAATGAGCAGTTCTTC. It specifies CASGLAGGRSYNEQFF. Supplemented by reference TRBV30 and TRBJ2-1, the full variable domain reads SQTIHQWPATLVQPVGSPLSLECTVEGTSNPNLYWYRQAAGRGLQLLFYSVGIGQISSEVPQNLSASRPQDRQFILSSKKLLLSDSGFYLCASGLAGGRSYNEQFFGPGTRLTVL.

This clonotype was picked up one time. Germline is not matched at one junction end, which may reflect a read error. The V and J genes are TRBV25-1 and TRBJ2-3; D gene uncertain. Germline CDR1 is MGHDK and CDR2 is SYGVNS. The CDR3 is 13 amino acids. The CDR3 protein is CARSKDRTDTQYF. The CDR3 DNA follows: TGTGCCCGCAGTAAGGACCGCACAGATACGCAGTATTTT.

Ten or more counts support this clonotype. The rearrangement uses TRBV29-1 and TRBJ1-2; a possible D gene is TRBD1 (6 bases). V was trimmed by 2 bases and J by 4 bases, leaving 14 bases between them. CDR3 length: 14 residues. CDR1 SQVTM and CDR2 ANQGSEA come from the germline V gene. CDR3 DNA: TGCAGCGTTGAATGGCAGGGGAAAGCCTATGGCTACACCTTC. Protein: CSVEWQGKAYGYTF.

The chain has TRBV6-5 and TRBJ2-3; 8 bases match TRBD1. The germline gives CDR1 MNHEY, CDR2 SVGAGI. The V segment lost 9 bases and the J segment 0 bases; nucleotides outside the gene matches: 5. This CDR3 comprises 14 residues. In nucleotides, the CDR3 is TGTGCCAGTAAGGGACAGGCTAGCACAGATACGCAGTATTTT. Residues: CASKGQASTDTQYF.

This clonotype was seen many times. This rearrangement joins TRBV12-3 or TRBV12-4 to TRBJ2-3; D is unclear. The CDR3 extends over 12 amino acids. The V and J ends lost 5 bases and 8 bases respectively, with 11 bases between them. The CDR3: CASSPIRVTQYF. The CDR3 DNA reads TGTGCCAGCAGTCCTATCCGAGTTACGCAGTATTTT.